This TCR beta chain was captured by sequencing in a study of T-cell memory formation after mild COVID-19. Whole-study results and caveats: What remained unconfirmed was the SARS-CoV-2 specificity of second-wave clones peaking on day 37.

TCR alpha and TCR beta cDNA libraries carrying sample barcodes and UMIs were produced by 5'RACE using constant-segment primers. TCRdb reprocessed the 5' RACE reads with MiXCR, giving one entry per CDR3 protein. The data show some 120,000 distinct CDR3 sequences, with less than 6.5% seen just once and 2% to 2.5% held by the top ten. This clonotype came up a few times. As yet, its antigen is unknown. The receptor was derived from an adult woman who had mild COVID-19 (a few samples of this study predate the infection). Cell type and time point are not known. Sequenced material: PBMCs or a T cell subset sorted from them (not recorded which).

This chain's CDR3 is CASSLYVAGGYEQYF. The CDR3 DNA follows: TGTGCCAGCAGTTTGTATGTAGCGGGAGGTTACGAGCAGTACTTC. The rearrangement links TRBV28 to TRBJ2-7, with TRBD2 matching over 10 bases. The germline V gene encodes CDR1 MDHEN and CDR2 SYDVKM. Trimming at V came to 3 bases and at J to 4 bases, leaving 6 bases not matched to a gene. This CDR3 contains 15 residues.